Listed below are T cell receptor beta chains from one sample, sequenced in a study of blood T cell repertoires in COVID-19. The protocol was immunoSEQ multiplex PCR, while the TCRdb copy is restricted to in-frame clones and leaves out a portion. This sample has 35,000 to 50,000 clones, with about 90% found just once. The sequencing sample was made of peripheral blood. The receptors stem from a woman aged 40 to 55 with acute or convalescent COVID-19. Each CDR3 is given with its conserved first and last residue. Each record gives: D gene, J gene, V gene, clone size, CDR3 DNA, CDR3 protein. The D gene is left open where the match is weak. Expanded clones are given a class, and other clones once, few, many or no size at all.

>NA|TRBJ1-4|TRBV25-1|NA
TGTGCCAGCAGTGACCAGACAGGCGGTAGTGAAAAACTGTTTTTT
CASSDQTGGSEKLFF
>NA|TRBJ2-2|TRBV19|NA
TGTGCCAGTAAGGAGGGACCCTACACCGGGGAGCTGTTTTTT
CASKEGPYTGELFF
>TRBD1|TRBJ1-5|TRBV28|once
TGTGCCAGCAGAATTCCGGGACAGTATCAGCCCCAGCATTTT
CASRIPGQYQPQHF
>TRBD1|TRBJ1-2|TRBV12-3/TRBV12-4|few
TGTGCCAGCAGGCCCGACAGGGTTGGCTACACCTTC
CASRPDRVGYTF
>TRBD1|TRBJ1-1|TRBV10-3|NA
TGTGCCAACAGGGGACAGATGAACACTGAAGCTTTCTTT
CANRGQMNTEAFF
>NA|TRBJ2-3|TRBV24-1|NA
TGTGCCACCAGTGCCCGGGCAGATACGCAGTATTTT
CATSARADTQYF
>NA|TRBJ1-1|TRBV19|NA
TGTGCCAGTAGTATAAGTACGCGGAGGCTAAACACTGAAGCTTTCTTT
CASSISTRRLNTEAFF
>TRBD1|TRBJ1-4|TRBV7-9|NA
TGTGCCAGCAGCGTACAGGGGTCTAATGAAAAACTGTTTTTT
CASSVQGSNEKLFF
>NA|TRBJ1-2|TRBV27|NA
TGTGCCAGCAGTCGACAGGCAAGCTATGGCTACACCTTC
CASSRQASYGYTF
>NA|TRBJ1-1|TRBV29-1|NA
TGCAGCGCCCTACAGGGAGACACTGAAGCTTTCTTT
CSALQGDTEAFF
>NA|TRBJ2-5|TRBV28|NA
TGTGCCAGCGGGGTACTAGGGGGGACCCAGTACTTC
CASGVLGGTQYF
>TRBD1|TRBJ2-7|TRBV4-3|once
TGCGCCAGCAGCCAACAAACCGGGACAGGGTACTACGAGCAGTACTTC
CASSQQTGTGYYEQYF
>TRBD1|TRBJ1-4|TRBV9|NA
TGTGCCAGCAGCTCTCGACAGGGAGCTAATGAAAAACTGTTTTTT
CASSSRQGANEKLFF
>NA|TRBJ2-6|TRBV3-1/TRBV3-2|NA
TGTGCCAGCAGCCAAGATTGGGCAGGCCTCTCTGGGGCCAACGTCCTGACTTTC
CASSQDWAGLSGANVLTF
>TRBD1|TRBJ2-7|TRBV6-5|NA
TGTGCCAGAGGGACAGGGCAGTTCTACGAGCAGTACTTC
CARGTGQFYEQYF
>NA|TRBJ2-6|TRBV10-3|NA
TGTGCCACCAACTCCGGGACCGGGGGCTCTGGGGCCAACGTCCTGACTTTC
CATNSGTGGSGANVLTF
>NA|TRBJ2-3|TRBV7-3|NA
TGTGCCAGCAGCCCCCTAGGCCCTAGCACAGATACGCAGTATTTT
CASSPLGPSTDTQYF
>TRBD2|TRBJ2-1|TRBV10-1|NA
TGCGCCAGCAGCCTAGCGGGAGGTGTCCATGAGCAGTTCTTC
CASSLAGGVHEQFF
>TRBD1|TRBJ2-7|TRBV14|NA
TGTGCCAGCAGCCTCGCCCTAGGACAGGCGTACGAGCAGTACTTC
CASSLALGQAYEQYF
>TRBD1|TRBJ1-2|TRBV28|few
TGTGCCAGCAGACCACCCGACAGGGAGGCTGGCTACACCTTC
CASRPPDREAGYTF
>NA|TRBJ1-4|TRBV10-3|NA
TGTGCCATCAGTGATTATGATGAAAAACTGTTTTTT
CAISDYDEKLFF
>NA|TRBJ1-1|TRBV7-2|NA
TGTGCCAGCAGCTCCCCCGGGTCCCAAGCTTTCTTT
CASSSPGSQAFF
>NA|TRBJ2-7|TRBV6-1|NA
TGTGCCAGCAGTGAAGGGGCCAGCTCCTACGAGCAGTACTTC
CASSEGASSYEQYF
>TRBD2|TRBJ2-3|TRBV7-2|NA
TGTGCCAGCAGCCTTCGACTAGCGCCGAATACGCAGTATTTT
CASSLRLAPNTQYF
>NA|TRBJ1-2|TRBV3-1/TRBV3-2|NA
TGTGCCAGCAGCCAAGTGAAGGCCGAGAGGGCTAACTATGGCTACACCTTC
CASSQVKAERANYGYTF
>NA|TRBJ1-5|TRBV2|NA
TGTGCCAGCAGTACTGGACAGAGGGGTAATCAGCCCCAGCATTTT
CASSTGQRGNQPQHF
>TRBD1|TRBJ2-6|TRBV14|NA
TGTGCCAGCAGCCGCTCTGGAACAGGGGCTTCTGGGGCCAACGTCCTGACTTTC
CASSRSGTGASGANVLTF
>NA|TRBJ1-2|TRBV19|NA
TGTGCCAGTAGTCTAATACAGGGAGGGGACTATGGCTACACCTTC
CASSLIQGGDYGYTF
>TRBD1|TRBJ2-2|TRBV11-2|NA
TGTGCCAGCAAGAGCAGGGGGCCCGGGGAGCTGTTTTTT
CASKSRGPGELFF
>NA|TRBJ2-3|TRBV10-2|NA
TGCGCCAGCCGCCACGGGACAGATACGCAGTATTTT
CASRHGTDTQYF
>NA|TRBJ1-3|TRBV19|NA
TGTGCCAGTAGTATAGGAGACGGGACTGGAAACACCATATATTTT
CASSIGDGTGNTIYF
>TRBD2|TRBJ2-1|TRBV4-2|NA
TGTGCCAGCAGCCAAATTTGGCGGGGGGGCTATGAGCAGTTCTTC
CASSQIWRGGYEQFF
>TRBD1|TRBJ2-7|TRBV7-9|NA
TGTGCCTCTTCCGGCCTAGGGGGCAGGTACGAGCAGTACTTC
CASSGLGGRYEQYF
>NA|TRBJ1-2|TRBV30|NA
TGTGCCTGGAGTGGAGCCATAGCTACTAACTATGGCTACACCTTC
CAWSGAIATNYGYTF
>TRBD1|TRBJ1-4|TRBV18|NA
TGTGCCAGCTCACCAACGGGACAGGGGGTTGAAAAACTGTTTTTT
CASSPTGQGVEKLFF
>NA|TRBJ2-7|TRBV19|once
TGTGCCAGTAGTGGGTCGGGACATATCTACGAGCAGTACTTC
CASSGSGHIYEQYF
>TRBD1|TRBJ1-1|TRBV18|NA
TGTGCCAGCTCCCGGGACAGGGGGGGCACTGAAGCTTTCTTT
CASSRDRGGTEAFF
>TRBD1|TRBJ1-4|TRBV28|NA
TGTGCCAGCAGGTCTCCAGGGGGTATTTATGAAAAACTGTTTTTT
CASRSPGGIYEKLFF
>NA|TRBJ1-5|TRBV10-3|NA
TGTGCCATCAGAGTAATAGACAATCAGCCCCAGCATTTT
CAIRVIDNQPQHF
>NA|TRBJ2-2|TRBV4-3|NA
TGCGCCAGCAGCCAAGACGTTATATCTGGACTTGGAACCGGGGAGCTGTTTTTT
CASSQDVISGLGTGELFF
>NA|TRBJ1-2|TRBV15|NA
TGTGCCACCAGCCAGGCAGGTCTACCTAATGGCTACACCTTC
CATSQAGLPNGYTF
>NA|TRBJ1-2|TRBV7-9|NA
TGTGCCAGCAGCTTGATCGGACACCTCTATGGCTACACCTTC
CASSLIGHLYGYTF
>NA|TRBJ1-5|TRBV6-5|NA
TGTGCCAGTGGCCCGAATCAGCCCCAGCATTTT
CASGPNQPQHF
>TRBD1|TRBJ1-1|TRBV19|NA
TGTGCCAGTAGATCCGGGACAGTCACTGAAGCTTTCTTT
CASRSGTVTEAFF
>NA|TRBJ1-5|TRBV7-9|NA
TGTGCCAGCAGCCCCATAGGCGGGCAGCCCCAGCATTTT
CASSPIGGQPQHF
>NA|TRBJ2-7|TRBV21-1|NA
TGTGCCAGCAGCAAACGGAAATGGGGTTTGCGGACAGGACCCTACGAGCAGTACTTC
CASSKRKWGLRTGPYEQYF
>TRBD1|TRBJ2-3|TRBV7-3|NA
TGTGCCAGCAGAACAGGGGTTGGGACAGGGGGCACAGATACGCAGTATTTT
CASRTGVGTGGTDTQYF
>NA|TRBJ2-2|TRBV7-3|NA
TGTGCCAGCGCCCCGGGGAGAGTCACCGGGGAGCTGTTTTTT
CASAPGRVTGELFF
>TRBD1|TRBJ1-1|TRBV2|few
TGTGCCAGCGTCCCCACGCTATTGACAGGGGGCGAAACTGAAGCTTTCTTT
CASVPTLLTGGETEAFF
>NA|TRBJ1-5|TRBV28|few
TGTGCCAGCAGTTTCTTAGATCGGGCCCAGCATTTT
CASSFLDRAQHF
>NA|TRBJ2-2|TRBV7-9|once
TGTGCCAGCAGCCCGGGGTCTAACACCGGGGAGCTGTTTTTT
CASSPGSNTGELFF
>TRBD2|TRBJ2-7|TRBV7-2|NA
TGTGCCAGCAGCTCTCGGACTAGCGGGGGCAGCTACGAGCAGTACTTC
CASSSRTSGGSYEQYF
>TRBD2|TRBJ2-1|TRBV7-3|NA
TGTGCCAGCAGAAGACTAGCGGGAGTAGGTGAGCAGTTCTTC
CASRRLAGVGEQFF
>TRBD1|TRBJ2-1|TRBV7-2|NA
TGTGCCAGCAGCCCAGGGGGAAACTCCTACAATGAGCAGTTCTTC
CASSPGGNSYNEQFF
>NA|TRBJ1-5|TRBV28|NA
TGTGCCATCACGGGGGGCAGTCAGCCCCAGCATTTT
CAITGGSQPQHF